This TCR beta chain was sequenced for a study of T cells in Graves' hyperthyroidism and ophthalmopathy. The V gene end was trimmed by 0 bases and the J gene end by 1 base; junction bases not matched to a gene: 3. The germline V gene has CDR1 SGHTA and CDR2 FQGNSA. The CDR3 runs to 15 residues. Amplification yielded TCR beta CDR3 regions, with RNA transcripts as the source. Carried out on the TCR CDR3, a first-round RT-PCR used the HTBI primer set. TCRdb re-called the multiplex PCR reads through MiXCR, storing one row per CDR3 protein. The table lists 450,000 to 600,000 distinct CDR3 sequences, 15% to 20% of them singletons. This clonotype occurred many times.

The receptor comes from a man aged 35-49 years with Graves' ophthalmopathy. The material sequenced was blood. The chain carries TRBV7-2 and TRBJ2-7; 7 nucleotides line up with TRBD1. CDR3 amino acids: CASSLAPGQSYEQYF. In nucleotides, the CDR3 is TGTGCCAGCAGCTTAGCTCCGGGACAGTCCTACGAGCAGTACTTC.